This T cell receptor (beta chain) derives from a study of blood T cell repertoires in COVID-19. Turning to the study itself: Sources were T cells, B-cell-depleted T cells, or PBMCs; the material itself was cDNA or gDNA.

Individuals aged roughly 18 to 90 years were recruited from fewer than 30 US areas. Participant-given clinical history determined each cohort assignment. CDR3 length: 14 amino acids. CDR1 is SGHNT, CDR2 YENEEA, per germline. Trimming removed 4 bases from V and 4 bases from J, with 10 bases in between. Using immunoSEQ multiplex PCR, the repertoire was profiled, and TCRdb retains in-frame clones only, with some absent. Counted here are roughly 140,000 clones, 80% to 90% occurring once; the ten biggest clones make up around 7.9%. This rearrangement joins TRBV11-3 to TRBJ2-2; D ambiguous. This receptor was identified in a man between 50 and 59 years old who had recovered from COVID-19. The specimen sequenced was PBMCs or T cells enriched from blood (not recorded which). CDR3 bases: TGTGCCAGCAGCTCCGCACAAATCACCGGGGAGCTGTTTTTT. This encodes CASSSAQITGELFF.